Following are 26 T cell receptor beta chains from one sample sequenced in a study of T cells after yellow fever vaccination. From the 5' RACE reads, TCRdb called clonotypes with MiXCR, one entry per CDR3 protein. The top ten hold 15% to 20% of the sample, which has 250,000 or so distinct CDR3 sequences, roughly 4% seen once. The material sequenced was PBMCs, taken 15 days after the yellow fever booster vaccination. These receptors were taken from a man between 18 and 29 years old who received the YFV17D yellow fever vaccine.

V is TRBV5-6 and J is TRBJ1-6; TRBD1 agrees at 8 bases. CDR1 SGHDT and CDR2 YYEEEE come from the germline V gene. V lost 4 bases and J lost 10; bases outside the gene matches: 13. This CDR3 is built from 16 residues. The CDR3 bases are TGTGCCAGCAGCCCCACAAGGACAGGGAGGAACTCACCCCTCCACTTT. Protein sequence: CASSPTRTGRNSPLHF.

Many counts were recorded for this clonotype. The chain couples TRBV4-1 to TRBJ1-1, with a weak D call TRBD1 (6 bases). The ends were cut back, 3 bases at V and 2 bases at J, with 16 bases in the middle. Germline V lookup: CDR1 MGHRA, CDR2 YSYEKL. This CDR3 region has 16 residues. The CDR3 bases are TGCGCCAGCAGCCACTCTGGGGGCAGGGTAAACACTGAAGCTTTCTTT. Its translation is CASSHSGGRVNTEAFF.

This clonotype was recorded at least ten times. The chain is built from TRBV6-2 or TRBV6-3 and TRBJ2-5, with 8 bases matching TRBD1. Germline V CDR1 and CDR2: MNHEY, SVGEGT. The CDR3 runs to 14 residues. V lost 1 base and J lost 6; bases outside the gene matches: 4. The CDR3 DNA is TGTGCCAGCAGTTACTTCAGGGGGCCTCAGACCCAGTACTTC. This gives the protein CASSYFRGPQTQYF.

This clonotype was counted at least ten times. CDR3 protein: CASSAGLEGNIQYF. The DNA for the CDR3 is TGTGCCAGCAGCGCCGGGCTAGAGGGGAACATTCAGTACTTC. V and J are TRBV5-5 and TRBJ2-4, with D perhaps assigned TRBD1 or TRBD2 (5 bases each). Trimming removed 4 bases at V and 7 bases at J, with 15 bases between. The CDR3 sequence is 14 residues long. Germline CDR1 is SGHKS and CDR2 is YYEKEE (reference sequence).

This clonotype was observed at least ten times. The chain combines TRBV5-1 with TRBJ2-7; D gene unclear. Trimming took off 2 bases at V and 6 bases at J, with 12 bases between the two ends. This CDR3 is 13 amino acids long. Per the germline V gene, CDR1 is SGHRS and CDR2 is YFSETQ. For the CDR3, the DNA is TGCGCCAGCAGCTTAGATCCGTCGGGCGAGCAGTACGTC. Amino acid sequence: CASSLDPSGEQYV.

In its sample, this clonotype was seen a few times. The gene calls are TRBV30 and TRBJ1-2, with 9 bases matching TRBD1. Per the germline V gene, CDR1 is GTSNPN and CDR2 is SVGIG (reference sequence). The CDR3 is 14 residues long. Trimming removed 7 bases from V and 3 bases from J; junction bases left unmatched: 9. CDR3 sequence (DNA): TGTGCCTCCCTCAAGAGGACAGGGGACTATGGCTACACCTTC. This encodes CASLKRTGDYGYTF.

This clonotype was seen many times. The V gene is TRBV20-1, the J gene TRBJ2-2; TRBD1 matches at 8 bases. Germline CDR1 reads DFQATT; CDR2 reads SNEGSKA (reference sequence). The CDR3 runs to 13 residues. The V segment lost 4 bases and the J segment 8 bases; nucleotides outside the gene matches: 6. This chain's CDR3 is CSATRQGPGELFF. CDR3 sequence (DNA): TGCAGTGCTACGAGACAGGGGCCGGGGGAGCTGTTTTTT.

Many counts were recorded for this clonotype. The rearrangement joins TRBV7-2 to TRBJ2-7; D is uncertain. Germline lookup yields CDR1 SGHTA and CDR2 FQGNSA. Trimming removed 5 bases at V and 0 bases at J, with 8 bases between. This CDR3 spans 13 amino acids. The CDR3 DNA reads TGTGCCAGCAGCCCTAGTAGCTCCTACGAGCAGTACGTC. It codes for CASSPSSSYEQYV.

This clonotype was recorded at least ten times. The chain is built from TRBV12-3 or TRBV12-4 and TRBJ1-2; D gene ambiguous. V shed 5 bases and J shed 4 bases, with 17 bases lying between them. The CDR3 covers 15 residues. CDR3 residues: CASSPSRAAFYGYTF. Written as DNA, the CDR3 is TGTGCCAGCAGTCCCTCCCGGGCAGCGTTCTATGGCTACACCTTC.

The chain has TRBV7-2 and TRBJ1-5; D perhaps matches TRBD1 (6 bases). The germline V gene encodes CDR1 SGHTA and CDR2 FQGNSA. Trimming took 5 bases from V and 5 from J, leaving 10 bases between them. CDR3 length: 13 residues. This CDR3 is CASSVQGDQPQHF. The CDR3 nucleotides are TGTGCCAGCAGCGTACAGGGTGATCAGCCCCAGCATTTT.

The sample holds many counts of this clonotype. The chain recombines TRBV4-1 with TRBJ1-5; perhaps TRBD1 as D (5 bases). The CDR3 length is 15 residues. CDR1 and CDR2 (germline): MGHRA, YSYEKL. Trimming took 4 bases from V and 7 from J, leaving 17 bases between them. The CDR3 bases are TGCGCCAGCAGCCTGACCGCTAGGGGAGGCCAGCCCCAGCATTTT. Translated: CASSLTARGGQPQHF.

This clonotype was seen many times. The V and J genes are TRBV7-8 and TRBJ1-1; TRBD1 aligns across 7 bases. The CDR3 is 14 residues long. J lost 3 bases, V lost 4 bases, and 5 bases had no gene match. Germline-derived CDR1 and CDR2 are SGHVS and FQNEAQ. The CDR3 reads CASSSRGMDTEAFF. The CDR3 DNA is TGTGCCAGCAGCTCCAGGGGGATGGACACTGAAGCTTTCTTT.

The sample holds a few counts of this clonotype. The chain links TRBV7-9 to TRBJ1-1; the D is unclear. The CDR3 length is 12 residues. Between the trimmed V and J ends, which lost 2 bases and 8 bases, there was a span of 9 bases. CDR1 is SEHNR, CDR2 FQNEAQ, per germline (reference sequence). The CDR3 DNA is TGTGCCAGCAGCTTAATCGATTCAGAAGCTTTCTTT. Protein product: CASSLIDSEAFF.

This clonotype was observed many times. The rearrangement uses TRBV3-1 and TRBJ1-2, with no clear D. The V gene lost 2 bases and the J gene lost 2 bases, with 9 bases spanning the gap. This CDR3 region has 14 residues. The germline CDR1 and CDR2 sequences are LGHDT and YNNKEL (reference sequence). In DNA, the CDR3 is TGTGCCAGCAGCCAAATGACTTCCAACTATGGCTACACCTTC. Its translation: CASSQMTSNYGYTF.

This clonotype was counted many times. The chain has TRBV20-1 and TRBJ1-2; perhaps TRBD1 as D (6 bases). The CDR3 extends over 13 amino acids. Per germline, CDR1 DFQATT and CDR2 SNEGSKA (reference sequence). V lost 2 bases to trimming and J lost 6 bases, with 13 bases between them. CDR3 in DNA: TGCAGTGCTAGATTCCAGGGGAGGCATGGCTACACCTTC. The encoded protein is CSARFQGRHGYTF.

Many counts were recorded for this clonotype. The J gene is TRBJ2-1, the V gene TRBV7-9; D gene ambiguous. Germline CDR1 is SEHNR and CDR2 is FQNEAQ (reference sequence). V shed 4 bases and J shed 1 base, with 17 bases lying between them. The CDR3 is made up of 17 amino acids. In DNA, the CDR3 is TGTGCCAGCAGCTCCCGTCTGAGTAGCCGGTCCTACAATGAGCAGTTCTTC. It codes for CASSSRLSSRSYNEQFF.

This clonotype has a handful of counts. This chain joins TRBV18 and TRBJ2-7, with D possibly being TRBD2 (5 bases). The ends were cut back, 1 base at V and 0 bases at J, with 13 bases in the middle. The CDR3 totals 16 residues. CDR1 KGHSH and CDR2 LQKENI come from the germline V gene. CDR3 loop: CASSPRSGVRSYEQYF. CDR3 bases: TGTGCCAGCTCACCACGGAGCGGCGTTCGCTCCTACGAGCAGTACTTC. Complete variable domain (other parts from reference TRBV18 and TRBJ2-7): NAGVMQNPRHLVRRRGQEARLRCSPMKGHSHVYWYRQLPEEGLKFMVYLQKENIIDESGMPKERFSAEFPKEGPSILRIQQVVRGDSAAYFCASSPRSGVRSYEQYFGPGTRLTVT.

This clonotype was picked up many times. V gene TRBV7-6 combines with J gene TRBJ2-3; D not resolved. V lost 2 bases, J lost 6 bases, and 18 bases lay in between. The CDR3 is made up of 16 amino acids. The V gene's germline CDR1 is SGHVS and CDR2 FNYEAQ. In DNA, the CDR3 is TGTGCCAGCAGCTTAAGTCCCCCATCGGCATATGATACGCAGTATTTT. Translated, it gives CASSLSPPSAYDTQYF. The full variable domain, rest sourced from reference TRBV7-6 and TRBJ2-3, is GAGVSQSPRYKVTKRGQDVALRCDPISGHVSLYWYRQALGQGPEFLTYFNYEAQQDKSGLPNDRFSAERPEGSISTLTIQRTEQRDSAMYRCASSLSPPSAYDTQYFGPGTRLTVL.

This clonotype came up many times. The chain has TRBV4-1 and TRBJ1-4; no firm D call. Germline CDR1 reads MGHRA; CDR2 reads YSYEKL. V was clipped by 1 base and J by 11 bases, with 14 bases between them. This CDR3 comprises 14 residues. CDR3 sequence: CASSQVWPAFKLFF. The CDR3 DNA sequence: TGCGCCAGCAGCCAAGTTTGGCCCGCTTTTAAACTGTTTTTT.

There are many counts of this clonotype. This rearrangement joins TRBV6-1 to TRBJ1-1; D unresolved. The CDR3 is 16 amino acids. Trimming took off 2 bases at V and 3 bases at J, with 16 bases between the two ends. Per the germline V gene, CDR1 is MNHNS and CDR2 is SASEGT. CDR3 sequence reads: CASSEPFWEGHTEAFF. CDR3 in DNA: TGTGCCAGCAGTGAACCCTTCTGGGAGGGCCACACTGAAGCTTTCTTT.

Ten or more counts support this clonotype. V and J are TRBV29-1 and TRBJ2-7; TRBD2 agrees at 11 bases. V shed 7 bases, J shed 3 bases, and the junction held 8 bases outside the gene matches. The CDR3 runs 14 residues. Per germline, CDR1 SQVTM and CDR2 ANQGSEA. The CDR3 nucleotides read TGCAGCGCACAGACTAGCGGGGTTTTCTACGAGCAGTACTTC. The encoded protein is CSAQTSGVFYEQYF.

This clonotype was observed many times. The J gene is TRBJ1-2, the V gene TRBV7-9, with 7 bases fitting TRBD1. CDR1 is SEHNR and CDR2 is FQNEAQ in the germline V gene (reference sequence). The CDR3 loop spans 15 amino acids. V was clipped by 3 bases and J by 2 bases; unmatched bases: 6. In DNA form, the CDR3 reads TGTGCCAGCAGCTTCACTGACAGGGAGAACTATGGCTACACCTTC. Translation: CASSFTDRENYGYTF.

V and J are TRBV12-3 or TRBV12-4 and TRBJ1-6; no reliable D call. The V end lost 3 bases, the J end lost 9 bases, and 9 bases lay between the germline ends. The CDR3 totals 13 residues. CDR3 DNA: TGTGCCAGCAGTTTCCATCAACCTTCACCCCTCCACTTT. Encoded protein: CASSFHQPSPLHF.

For this clonotype: A much bigger clone sits one base away, suggesting this may be a read error. The CDR3 bases are TGTGCCAGCAGCTCCAACAGGGGCCCCTACAGCAATGAGAAGTTCTTC. The encoded protein is CASSSNRGPYSNEKFF. The J gene is TRBJ2-1, the V gene TRBV7-9; 7 nucleotides match TRBD1. Germline V gene data show CDR1 as SEHNR and CDR2 as FQNEAQ (reference sequence). The CDR3 covers 16 residues. Based on the CDR3 plus reference TRBV7-9 and TRBJ2-1, the full variable domain is DTGVSQNPRHKITKRGQNVTFRCDPISEHNRLYWYRQTLGQGPEFLTYFQNEAQLEKSRLLSDRFSAERPKGSFSTLEIQRTEQGDSAMYLCASSSNRGPYSNEKFFGPGTRLTVL.

This clonotype appeared many times. The gene calls are TRBV28 and TRBJ2-3; the match to TRBD1 covers 9 bases. With 8 bases clipped from V and 2 bases from J, the junction kept 11 bases outside the gene matches. From germline, CDR1 is MDHEN and CDR2 SYDVKM. CDR3 length: 16 amino acids. The CDR3 loop is CASGVPGQGATDTQYF. The DNA for the CDR3 is TGTGCCAGCGGCGTACCGGGACAGGGAGCCACAGATACGCAGTATTTT.

The chain recombines TRBV30 with TRBJ2-1, with D perhaps matching TRBD2 (6 bases). Trimming left V 0 bases short and J 10 bases short, with 13 bases between. Looked up from germline, CDR1 is GTSNPN and CDR2 is SVGIG (reference sequence). CDR3 length equals 13 residues. The CDR3 region has the DNA TGTGCCTGGAGTGTAGGGATTGGAGGGGAGCAGTTCTTC. Translation: CAWSVGIGGEQFF.